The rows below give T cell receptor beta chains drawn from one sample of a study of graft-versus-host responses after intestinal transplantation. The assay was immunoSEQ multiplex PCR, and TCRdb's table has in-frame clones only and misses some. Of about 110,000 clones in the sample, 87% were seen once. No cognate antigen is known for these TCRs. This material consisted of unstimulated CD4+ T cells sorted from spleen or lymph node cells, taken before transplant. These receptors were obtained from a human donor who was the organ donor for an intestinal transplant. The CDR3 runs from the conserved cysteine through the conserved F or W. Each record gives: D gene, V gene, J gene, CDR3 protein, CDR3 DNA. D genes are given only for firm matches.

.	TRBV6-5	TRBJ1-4	CASSRYLGEKLFF	TGTGCCAGCAGTCGGTACCTCGGTGAAAAACTGTTTTTT
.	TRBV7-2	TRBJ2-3	CASSQQRSTDTQYF	TGTGCCAGCAGCCAACAACGTAGCACAGATACGCAGTATTTT
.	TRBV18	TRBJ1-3	CAGGGSSPGNTIYF	TGTGCCGGTGGAGGTTCCTCTCCTGGAAACACCATATATTTT
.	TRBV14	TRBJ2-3	CASSTRRRGPADTQYF	TGTGCCAGCAGCACCCGGAGGCGGGGGCCTGCAGATACGCAGTATTTT
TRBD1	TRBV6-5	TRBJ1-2	CASTPRGQAGYGYTF	TGTGCCAGCACCCCCAGGGGGCAGGCAGGCTATGGCTACACCTTC
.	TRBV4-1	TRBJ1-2	CASSQGRVRVPGYTF	TGCGCCAGCAGCCAAGGGAGGGTTCGGGTTCCAGGCTACACCTTC
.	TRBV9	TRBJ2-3	CASSVAGGGASVNTQYF	TGTGCCAGCAGCGTAGCTGGCGGGGGCGCTTCGGTGAATACGCAGTATTTT
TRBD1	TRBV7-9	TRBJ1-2	CASSWTGGYGYTF	TGTGCCAGCAGCTGGACAGGGGGCTATGGCTACACCTTC
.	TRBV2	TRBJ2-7	CASRLGEQYF	TGTGCCAGCAGGTTGGGCGAGCAGTACTTC
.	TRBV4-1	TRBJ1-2	CASSRTAGLPYGYTF	TGCGCCAGCTCTAGGACAGCGGGCCTCCCCTATGGCTACACCTTC
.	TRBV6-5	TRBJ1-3	CASRSSGNTIYF	TGTGCCAGCAGGAGCTCTGGAAACACCATATATTTT
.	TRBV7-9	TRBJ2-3	CASSSTPPDTQYF	TGTGCCAGCAGCTCCACCCCCCCAGATACGCAGTATTTT
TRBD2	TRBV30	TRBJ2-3	CAWSPPGTSRVTQYF	TGTGCCTGGAGTCCACCCGGGACTAGCAGAGTTACGCAGTATTTT
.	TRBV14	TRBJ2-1	CASSQGRSNQYNEQFF	TGTGCCAGCAGCCAAGGACGATCCAATCAATACAATGAGCAGTTCTTC
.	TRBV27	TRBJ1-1	CASTPNTGAGYTEAFF	TGTGCCAGCACCCCCAATACGGGGGCCGGATACACTGAAGCTTTCTTT
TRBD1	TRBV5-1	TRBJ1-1	CASRTGGTEAFF	TGCGCCAGCAGGACAGGGGGAACTGAAGCTTTCTTT
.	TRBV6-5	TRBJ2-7	CASSYGRGVLVYEQYF	TGTGCCAGCAGTTACGGCAGGGGCGTTTTAGTCTACGAGCAGTACTTC